A single sample gave rise to the 30 T cell receptor beta chains below, sequenced in a study of tumor and adjacent non-tumor tissue in lung cancer (dated by TCRdb to the late 2010s). Receptor amplification or capture employed multiplex PCR. The sample was run on an Illumina HiSeq 2500. TCRbeta libraries were built by three rounds of nested PCR using primers (Table S4), following protocols modified from ARM-PCR. TCRdb reanalyzed the raw reads on its own, using fastp at Q25 for trimming and MiXCR for clone calling, and kept in-frame beta chains. Each CDR3 protein gets just one entry, which takes the most common genes and DNA from the rows behind it. The sample includes over 80,000 distinct CDR3 sequences, with 80% observed a single time. Of the sample, around 30% is held by the ten largest clones. RNA was isolated from bulk, unsorted tissue, and RNA quality was assessed with a NanoDrop ND-1000 and an Agilent 2100. For the normal lung samples, distant non-tumor tissue was collected more than 3 cm away from the tumor edge.

Sequencing was performed on distant non-tumor lung tissue. The receptors were sampled from a man aged 60 to 69 with small cell lung cancer.

In regard to this clonotype: A much larger clone differs by one base, so this may be a read error. The CDR3 spells CTSSLAGEGIEFF. DNA for the CDR3: TGCACCAGCAGCTTGGCGGGCGAGGGTATTGAGTTCTTC. The rearrangement uses TRBV5-1 and TRBJ2-1, with TRBD2 as a possible D gene (5 bases). The CDR3 totals 13 residues. Germline V lookup: CDR1 SGHRS, CDR2 YFSETQ.

As to this clonotype: The conserved final phenylalanine or tryptophan is absent from the CDR3, which likely points to a read error. V gene TRBV6-5 combines with J gene TRBJ2-5; 8 nucleotides line up with TRBD2. Unmatched junction bases numbered 5, after V lost 2 bases and J lost 6 bases. Germline V gene sequence: CDR1 MNHEY, CDR2 SVGAGI. CDR3 length: 14 amino acids. CDR3 residues: CASSYRGGRQTQYL. DNA for the CDR3: TGTGCCAGCAGTTACCGCGGGGGGCGGCAGACCCAGTACCTC.

In the case of this clonotype: At one of its ends the junction is not consistent with the germline gene, which may arise from a read error. The J gene is TRBJ1-1, the V gene TRBV29-1; 7 bases line up with TRBD1. CDR1 SQVTM and CDR2 ANQGSEA come from the germline V gene. The CDR3 spans 14 residues. The CDR3 DNA is TGCAGCGTTGAGCAGGACAGGATGGGCACTGAAGCTTCCTTT. It encodes CSVEQDRMGTEASF.

The chain couples TRBV11-1 to TRBJ2-7, with D unclear. The CDR3 sequence is 13 residues long. Trimming stripped 1 base from V and 5 bases from J, with 9 bases between. The germline CDR1 and CDR2 sequences are SGHAT and FQDESV (reference sequence). The CDR3 loop reads CASSLVRRHEQYV. CDR3 DNA sequence: TGTGCCAGCAGCTTAGTGCGGCGGCACGAGCAGTACGTC.

About this clonotype itself: The junction departs from the called germline gene at one end, perhaps through a read error. J is TRBJ2-7 and V is TRBV12-3 or TRBV12-4, with TRBD1 matching over 7 bases. There are 15 residues in the CDR3. CDR3 in DNA: TGTGCCAGCACGCCCCGGGACAGCGCAGTTCAAGAGCAGTATTTC. Residues: CASTPRDSAVQEQYF.

In regard to this clonotype: A read error may account for a junction end that differs from germline. This chain connects TRBV5-1 to TRBJ2-1, with D unclear. The germline gives CDR1 SGHRS, CDR2 YFSETQ. The CDR3 is 15 residues long. The CDR3 region is CTSSLGIGSYHEQFF. The CDR3 DNA follows: TGCACCAGCAGCTTAGGGATAGGGTCCTACCATGAGCAGTTCTTC.

Concerning this clonotype itself: Germline is not matched at one junction end, which may reflect a read error. The chain uses TRBV12-3 or TRBV12-4 and TRBJ1-5, with 12 bases fitting TRBD1. This CDR3 region has 16 residues. The CDR3 reads CASSFSGTGGGQSQHF. The CDR3, as DNA: TGTGCCAGTAGTTTCTCCGGGACAGGGGGCGGTCAGTCCCAGCATTTT.

The J gene is TRBJ1-1, the V gene TRBV12-3 or TRBV12-4; no firm D call. Trimming removed 4 bases from V and 14 bases from J, with 14 bases in between. This CDR3 has 11 amino acids. CDR3 bases: TGTGCCAGCAGTTATGGGAGTGAGGCATTCTTT. Translation gives CASSYGSEAFF.

A remark on this clonotype: The junction departs from the called germline gene at one end, perhaps through a read error. V and J are TRBV6-5 and TRBJ2-1; possibly TRBD2 for D (5 bases). The CDR3 has 15 amino acids. CDR1 and CDR2 (germline): MNHEY, SVGAGI. The CDR3 DNA follows: TGTGACAGCAGTCACTCTGAGGGAGTGGGTAATGAGCAGTTCTTC. The encoded protein is CDSSHSEGVGNEQFF.

This clonotype has only one observation. This may be a read error: a much more frequent sequence differs by one nucleotide. This rearrangement joins TRBV20-1 to TRBJ2-7; D is unclear. Germline assignment: CDR1 DFQATT and CDR2 SNEGSKA (reference sequence). The CDR3 is made up of 13 amino acids. CDR3 region: CIAKLPSSYEQYF. DNA for the CDR3: TGCATTGCTAAACTCCCCAGCTCCTACGAGCAGTACTTC.

As for this clonotype: An end of the junction does not agree with germline; a read error may underlie this. The V call is TRBV29-1, the J call TRBJ2-6, with a tentative D call TRBD1 (5 bases). The CDR3 extends over 14 amino acids. Germline loops: CDR1 SQVTM, CDR2 ANQGSEA. The DNA for the CDR3 is TGCGGCGTCGGCGAAAACTCTGGGGCCAACATCCTGACTTTC. Protein sequence: CGVGENSGANILTF.

This clonotype was detected only once. Since no conserved phenylalanine or tryptophan closes the CDR3, a read error is the likely cause. The CDR3 nucleotides read TGTGCCAGCAATGTCCGACTAGCGGGACAATACAATGAGCAGTTCATC. It yields the protein CASNVRLAGQYNEQFI. This sequence joins TRBV12-3 or TRBV12-4 and TRBJ2-1; 11 bases are shared with TRBD2. This CDR3 has 16 residues. V trimming: 7 bases; J trimming: 4 bases; junction bases outside the gene matches: 9.

Turning to this clonotype: At one boundary the junction diverges from the germline segment, which might be a read error. The chain carries TRBV5-4 and TRBJ2-2; 8 bases line up with TRBD1. Germline loops: CDR1 SGHNT, CDR2 YYREEE (reference sequence). CDR3 length: 16 amino acids. Here the CDR3 reads CARSPYNRGCTGELFF. CDR3 coding DNA: TGTGCCCGCAGCCCGTACAACAGGGGGTGCACCGGGGAGCTGTTTTTT.

Ten or more counts support this clonotype. The chain employs TRBV5-1 and TRBJ2-2; D gene uncertain. The germline V gene has CDR1 SGHRS and CDR2 YFSETQ. Trimming took off 0 bases at V and 1 base at J, with 7 bases between the two ends. The CDR3 is made up of 15 amino acids. The CDR3 DNA follows: TGCGCCAGCAGCTTGGTCCCAGGGAACACCGGGGAGCTGTTTTTT. Protein product: CASSLVPGNTGELFF.

About this clonotype itself: One end of the junction does not line up with germline, which may come from a read error. The rearrangement uses TRBV11-2 and TRBJ2-5; D is uncertain. This CDR3 comprises 12 residues. Germline V gives CDR1 SGHAT, CDR2 FQNNGV. CDR3 sequence (DNA): TGTGCCAGCTGCTTAGTTCAAGAGATCGAGTACTTC. This gives the protein CASCLVQEIEYF.

Turning to this clonotype: At one of its ends the junction is not consistent with the germline gene, which may arise from a read error. This rearrangement joins TRBV4-2 to TRBJ2-1; the D gene is possibly TRBD1 (5 bases). This CDR3 region has 14 residues. Germline CDR1 and CDR2: LGHNA and YNFKEQ. DNA of the CDR3: TGTGCCAGCAGCCGAGTATCAGGGAACAATGAGCAATTCTTC. It yields the protein CASSRVSGNNEQFF.

About this clonotype itself: The CDR3 carries no conserved terminal phenylalanine or tryptophan, so it likely arises from a read error. The chain links TRBV12-3 or TRBV12-4 to TRBJ2-1; D is perhaps TRBD2 (6 bases). Trimming removed 4 bases from V and 9 bases from J, with 13 bases in between. The CDR3 is 13 amino acids. The DNA for the CDR3 is TGTGCCAGCAGTTCTATTTACGGGGGTGAGCAGTTCATC. Protein product: CASSSIYGGEQFI.

This clonotype was seen only a few times. The V call is TRBV27, the J call TRBJ1-2; 8 nucleotides align to TRBD1. Trimming took 6 bases from V and 6 from J; bases not matched to a gene: 12. Germline CDR1 reads MNHEY; CDR2 reads SMNVEV (reference sequence). The CDR3 is 15 amino acids. CDR3 DNA: TGTGCCAGCAGGGACCTACAGGGGGTAATGGATGGCTACACCTTC. Its protein product is CASRDLQGVMDGYTF.

The genes are TRBV11-2 and TRBJ2-3; D may be TRBD1 or TRBD2 (6 bases each). Per germline, CDR1 SGHAT and CDR2 FQNNGV. The CDR3 has 15 amino acids. Trimming removed 8 bases from V and 10 bases from J, with 25 bases in between. The CDR3: CASGSGEIAGHAQYF. In DNA, the CDR3 is TGTGCCAGCGGTTCCGGAGAGATTGCGGGACATGCGCAGTATTTT.

Many counts were recorded for this clonotype. V usage is TRBV29-1 and J usage is TRBJ2-1; D possibly corresponds to TRBD1 (7 bases). Germline lookup yields CDR1 SQVTM and CDR2 ANQGSEA. CDR3 size: 15 residues. V was shortened by 7 bases and J by 3 bases, with 19 bases between the two germline ends. The CDR3 spells CSAPQGGADYNEQFF. CDR3 in DNA: TGCAGCGCCCCTCAGGGGGGAGCTGACTACAATGAGCAGTTCTTC.

This chain uses TRBV6-5 with TRBJ2-7; D remains ambiguous. Germline V gene data show CDR1 as MNHEY and CDR2 as SVGAGI. The germline V and J ends were trimmed by 0 bases and 5 bases, with 14 bases remaining between them. This CDR3 has 15 residues. In nucleotides, the CDR3 is TGTGCCAGCAGTTACTCAGCCAAACTCCTACACGAGCAGTACTTC. Its protein is CASSYSAKLLHEQYF.

In its sample, this clonotype was seen a few times. The CDR3 protein is CSVAGTGAGDTQYF. The CDR3 DNA reads as TGCAGCGTTGCCGGGACAGGAGCAGGAGATACGCAGTATTTT. V gene TRBV29-1 combines with J gene TRBJ2-3, with TRBD1 identical over 8 bases. Trimming took 4 bases from V and 5 from J; bases not matched to a gene: 8. The CDR3 loop spans 14 amino acids. Germline loops: CDR1 SQVTM, CDR2 ANQGSEA.

This chain connects TRBV11-2 to TRBJ2-1; D might be TRBD1 or TRBD2, each matching 5 bases. Trimming stripped 11 bases from V and 5 bases from J, with 16 bases between. Per germline, CDR1 SGHAT and CDR2 FQNNGV. The CDR3 length is 13 residues. CDR3 nucleotide sequence: TGTGCCCAGAAGCGGCAGGGCGACAATGAGCAGTTCTTC. Encoded protein: CAQKRQGDNEQFF.

For this clonotype: Germline and junction disagree at one end, which may indicate a read error. The chain joins TRBV6-1 to TRBJ1-5, with D possibly being TRBD1 (6 bases). The CDR3 consists of 15 residues. Per the germline V gene, CDR1 is MNHNS and CDR2 is SASEGT. CDR3 amino acids: CASMGTGRLNQRQHF. CDR3 nucleotides: TGTGCCAGCATGGGTACAGGGAGGTTGAATCAGCGCCAGCATTTT.

CDR3 DNA: TGTGCCAGCAGCTCGATTAGCTCCTACGAACTGTACTTC. Its translation is CASSSISSYELYF. V gene TRBV7-9 combines with J gene TRBJ2-7; D is undetermined. The V and J ends lost 4 bases and 12 bases respectively, with 19 bases between them. Germline loops: CDR1 SEHNR, CDR2 FQNEAQ (reference sequence). CDR3 size: 13 residues.

About this clonotype itself: A read error may produce the germline difference seen at one junction end. This rearrangement joins TRBV29-1 to TRBJ2-7; TRBD2 agrees at 7 bases. Germline CDR1 is SQVTM and CDR2 is ANQGSEA. This CDR3 comprises 14 residues. CDR3 residues: CSATLAVSSYEQYF. The CDR3 DNA sequence: TGCAGCGCGACGCTAGCGGTTAGCTCCTACGAGCAATACTTC.

This clonotype was detected only a few times. A junction end diverges from the germline sequence, so it may reflect a read error. This chain joins TRBV12-3 or TRBV12-4 and TRBJ2-1; 9 bases agree with TRBD2. This CDR3 is 14 amino acids long. CDR3 sequence (DNA): TGTGCCAGCAGCTTTGGGCGGGAGGGCCTTGAGCAGCTCTTC. This gives the protein CASSFGREGLEQLF.

For this clonotype: Germline is not matched at one junction end, which may reflect a read error. This sequence joins TRBV5-4 and TRBJ2-1, with 11 nucleotides matching TRBD2. The CDR3 is 15 amino acids. Germline CDR1 SGHNT, CDR2 YYREEE (reference sequence). CDR3 DNA: TGTGCCAGCAGTCCGGGACTAGCGGTAAACAATGAGCATTTCTTC. This translates into CASSPGLAVNNEHFF.

Turning to this clonotype: One end of the junction varies from germline; a read error may be responsible. The V and J genes are TRBV10-3 and TRBJ1-5, with D possibly being TRBD1 (6 bases). CDR3 length equals 12 residues. The germline gives CDR1 ENHRY, CDR2 SYGVKD. CDR3 sequence (DNA): TGTGCCATCGGGGACAACAATCAGCCACAGCATTTT. Protein sequence: CAIGDNNQPQHF.

This clonotype was counted ten times or more. The chain links TRBV12-3 or TRBV12-4 to TRBJ2-5; D is perhaps TRBD1 (5 bases). Trimming cost V 3 bases and J 2 bases, with 13 bases left between them. The CDR3 totals 15 residues. CDR3 nucleotides: TGTGCCAGCAGTTTGGCTGGACACCGACAAGAGACCCAGTACTTC. Translation: CASSLAGHRQETQYF.